This T cell receptor (beta chain) was profiled in a study of cytomegalovirus exposure and HLA in healthy donors. Study-wide background: Earlier work reported around 110 million unique TCR beta sequences from about 180 million T cells. Overall study findings and caveats: As a later analysis revealed, most CMV-associated TCR beta chains appeared HLA-restricted.

The germline V gene has CDR1 SGHNT and CDR2 YENEEA. The CDR3 totals 12 residues. On this clone itself: Its matching antigen is unknown. Relative to the germline gene, one junction end is altered; a read error may explain this.

Both 60 Vbeta primers and 13 Jbeta primers went into the PCR. The protocol was immunoSEQ multiplex PCR, while the TCRdb copy is restricted to in-frame clones and leaves out a portion. The sample table includes about 87,000 clones. Sequencing input: PBMCs. The origin of this receptor is a man in his fifties in good health and CMV-seropositive. This chain uses TRBV11-3 with TRBJ2-1, with D unresolved. In DNA form, the CDR3 reads TGTGCCAGCAGCTTATCTGCCCGGGTCGTGATCTTC. It specifies CASSLSARVVIF.